These 2 T cell receptor beta chains originate from one sample sequenced in a study of cytomegalovirus exposure and HLA in healthy donors. Vbeta (60) and Jbeta (13) primers were used in the PCR. Here immunoSEQ multiplex PCR was the method, and the copy in TCRdb shows in-frame clones only, minus some. Here the sample spans about 100,000 clones, approximately 76% being singletons. Sequenced material: PBMCs. Every receptor here comes from a woman younger than 30 in good health and CMV-seropositive.

V usage is TRBV18 and J usage is TRBJ2-5, with D perhaps matching TRBD2 (6 bases). The CDR3 is 14 residues long. Trimming took off 6 bases at V and 5 bases at J, with 16 bases between the two ends. Germline V CDR1 and CDR2: KGHSH, LQKENI. The CDR3 DNA is TGTGCCAGCTCCGAGGAGGAGGGCCCCGAGACCCAGTACTTC. It encodes CASSEEEGPETQYF.

This sequence joins TRBV28 and TRBJ2-3; no clear D. CDR1 MDHEN and CDR2 SYDVKM come from the germline V gene. Trimming removed 3 bases from V and 1 base from J, with 8 bases in between. The CDR3 runs 14 residues. In DNA, the CDR3 is TGTGCCAGCAGTTTGGCCTTCGGCACAGATACGCAGTATTTT. Translating gives CASSLAFGTDTQYF.